Given below is one T cell receptor (beta chain) in context. Study members were between about 18 and 95 years old and lived in 20 to 25 US regions. In assigning cohorts, the study relied on participant-reported clinical history. TCRdb's table, derived via immunoSEQ multiplex PCR, lists solely in-frame clones and lacks some. The sample yields roughly 190,000 clones, 65% to 85% seen once. These data originate in a study of blood T cell repertoires in COVID-19. On the study more broadly: The United States, Italy and Spain provided the acute and convalescent COVID-19 samples. T cells, B-cell-depleted T cells, or PBMCs supplied cDNA or gDNA.

The CDR3 totals 15 residues. Germline V gives CDR1 SGHTA, CDR2 FQGNSA. Trimming left V 0 bases short and J 7 bases short, with 10 bases between. The rearrangement uses TRBV7-2 and TRBJ1-6, with D maybe TRBD1 (5 bases). The sequence was obtained from a woman in her twenties or thirties who had been exposed to COVID-19. What was sequenced was PBMCs or T cells enriched from blood (not recorded which). This chain's CDR3 is CASSLADGGNSPLHF. CDR3 sequence (DNA): TGTGCCAGCAGCTTAGCAGATGGGGGGAATTCACCCCTCCACTTT. Combining the CDR3 with reference TRBV7-2 and TRBJ1-6 gives the whole variable domain GAGVSQSPSNKVTEKGKDVELRCDPISGHTALYWYRQSLGQGLEFLIYFQGNSAPDKSGLPSDRFSAERTGGSVSTLTIQRTQQEDSAVYLCASSLADGGNSPLHFGNGTRLTVT.